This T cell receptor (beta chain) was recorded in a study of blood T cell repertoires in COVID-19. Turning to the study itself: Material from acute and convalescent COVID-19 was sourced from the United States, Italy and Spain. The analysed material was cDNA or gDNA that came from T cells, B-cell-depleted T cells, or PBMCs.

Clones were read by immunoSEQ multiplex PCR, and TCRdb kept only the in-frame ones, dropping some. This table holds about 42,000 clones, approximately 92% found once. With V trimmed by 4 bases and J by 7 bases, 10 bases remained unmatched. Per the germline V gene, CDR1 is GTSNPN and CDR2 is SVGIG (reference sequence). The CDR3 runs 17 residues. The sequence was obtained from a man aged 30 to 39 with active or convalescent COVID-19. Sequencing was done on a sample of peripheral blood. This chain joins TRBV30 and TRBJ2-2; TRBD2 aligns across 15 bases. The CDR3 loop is CAWNGLAGGPGDGELFF. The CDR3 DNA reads TGTGCCTGGAATGGACTAGCGGGAGGGCCGGGGGACGGGGAGCTGTTTTTT.